Detailed here is one TCR beta chain. Antigen unknown. Repertoires were generated with immunoSEQ multiplex PCR, while TCRdb's copy carries only in-frame clones and drops some. Of about 58,000 clones in the sample, roughly 89% were seen once. The CDR3 loop spans 17 amino acids. The germline V gene has CDR1 SGHTA and CDR2 FQGTGA. V lost 5 bases and J lost 9; bases outside the gene matches: 16. These data are taken from a study of identifying expanded T cells in peripheral blood. Whole-study results and caveats: Across healthy donors, higher total template counts meant significantly greater roughly 2-week count variance. Differentially abundant clones: approximately 1.3 between replicates, about 16 at approximately two weeks, around 19 at four.

Healthy donors had no documented immune events, such as infections, while sampled. The specimen sequenced was blood. The TCR comes from a person aged 18 to 75 in good health. The chain carries TRBV7-3 and TRBJ2-1; 10 bases map to TRBD2. The CDR3 DNA is TGTGCCAGCAGCGGAATCCTAGCGGGAGCCCGAGGAGGTGAGCAGTTCTTC. This encodes CASSGILAGARGGEQFF.